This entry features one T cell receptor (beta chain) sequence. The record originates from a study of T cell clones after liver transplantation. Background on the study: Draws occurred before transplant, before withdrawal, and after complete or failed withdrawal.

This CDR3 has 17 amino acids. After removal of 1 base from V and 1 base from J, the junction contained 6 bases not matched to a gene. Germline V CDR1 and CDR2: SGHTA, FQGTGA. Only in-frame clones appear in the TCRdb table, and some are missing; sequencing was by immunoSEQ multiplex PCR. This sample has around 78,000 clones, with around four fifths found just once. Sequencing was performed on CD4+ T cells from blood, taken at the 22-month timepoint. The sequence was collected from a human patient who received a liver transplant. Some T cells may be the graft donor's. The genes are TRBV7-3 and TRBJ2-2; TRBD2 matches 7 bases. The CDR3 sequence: CASSLISASGNTGELFF. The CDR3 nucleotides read TGTGCCAGCAGCTTAATATCGGCTAGCGGGAACACCGGGGAGCTGTTTTTT.